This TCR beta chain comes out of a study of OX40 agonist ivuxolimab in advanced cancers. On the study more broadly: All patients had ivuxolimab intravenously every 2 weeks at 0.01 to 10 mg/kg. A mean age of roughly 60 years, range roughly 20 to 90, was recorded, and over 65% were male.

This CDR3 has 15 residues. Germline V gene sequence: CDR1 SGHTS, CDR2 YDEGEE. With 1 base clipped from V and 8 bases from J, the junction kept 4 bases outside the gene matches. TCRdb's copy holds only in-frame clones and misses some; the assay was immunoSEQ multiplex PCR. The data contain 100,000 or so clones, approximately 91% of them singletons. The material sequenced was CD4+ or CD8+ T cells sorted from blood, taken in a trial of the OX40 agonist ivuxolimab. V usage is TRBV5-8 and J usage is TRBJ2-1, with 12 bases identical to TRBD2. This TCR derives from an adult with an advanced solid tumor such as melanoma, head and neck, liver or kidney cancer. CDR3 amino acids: CASSLLTSGGDEQFF. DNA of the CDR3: TGTGCCAGCAGCTTGTTGACTAGCGGGGGCGATGAGCAGTTCTTC.